Listed below are T cell receptor beta chains from one sample, sequenced in a study of early T cells in non-severe SARS-CoV-2 infection. TCRdb ran MiXCR on the 5' RACE reads and lists one entry per CDR3 protein. The data show fewer than 85,000 distinct CDR3 sequences, around 12% seen once. The material sequenced was whole blood. The origin of the receptors is an adult who was a healthcare worker with PCR-confirmed SARS-CoV-2 infection or an uninfected control (not recorded which). Both conserved end residues are part of each CDR3. Each record gives: J gene, V gene, clone size, D gene, CDR3 protein, CDR3 DNA. D genes are given only for firm matches. Some rows mark clone size as missing; the rest say once, few, many or name a class of expanded clone.

>TRBJ2-5|TRBV14|many|.
CASSQDVEGTQYF
TGTGCCAGCAGCCAAGATGTAGAGGGGACCCAGTACTTC
>TRBJ1-1|TRBV5-5|once|.
CASSLEQLNTEAFF
TGTGCCAGCAGCTTGGAACAGCTGAACACTGAAGCTTTCTTT
>TRBJ1-2|TRBV6-5|.|.
CASSHNGGYTF
TGTGCCAGCAGTCACAACGGTGGCTACACCTTC
>TRBJ2-3|TRBV6-1|many|.
CASSDARGADTQYF
TGTGCCAGCAGTGATGCGAGGGGAGCGGATACGCAGTATTTT
>TRBJ2-1|TRBV7-9|many|TRBD1
CASSLRSGPGGNNEQFF
TGTGCCAGCAGCTTACGGTCGGGGCCAGGGGGAAACAATGAGCAGTTCTTC
>TRBJ2-1|TRBV7-9|many|TRBD2
CASSSRSGLAGGPSSYNEQFF
TGTGCCAGCAGCTCTCGATCGGGACTAGCGGGAGGGCCGAGCTCCTACAATGAGCAGTTCTTC
>TRBJ2-1|TRBV24-1|many|.
CASGTPGEGGPFLEIEQFF
TGTGCCTCAGGAACCCCGGGGGAGGGGGGGCCCTTCCTAGAGATCGAGCAGTTCTTC
>TRBJ2-7|TRBV6-2/TRBV6-3|many|TRBD2
CASSLTTTSGRQYEQYF
TGTGCCAGCAGTTTAACAACGACTAGCGGGAGGCAATACGAGCAGTACTTC
>TRBJ2-1|TRBV20-1|many|.
CSARVKRSYNEQFF
TGCAGTGCTAGGGTCAAGCGATCCTACAATGAGCAGTTCTTC
>TRBJ2-7|TRBV11-2|many|TRBD2
CASSASGRRYEQYF
TGTGCCAGCAGCGCTAGCGGGAGGCGGTACGAGCAGTACTTC
>TRBJ2-7|TRBV3-1|.|.
CASSQGNSGYEQYF
TGTGCCAGCAGCCAAGGTAATTCCGGGTACGAGCAGTACTTC
>TRBJ1-6|TRBV10-2|many|.
CASGDGSSYNSPLHF
TGCGCCAGCGGGGACGGGAGCTCCTATAATTCACCCCTCCACTTT
>TRBJ2-5|TRBV11-2|many|TRBD1
CASTRGILYQETQYF
TGTGCCAGCACCAGGGGGATCCTGTACCAAGAGACCCAGTACTTC
>TRBJ2-3|TRBV7-9|many|.
CASSLGPGTDTQYF
TGTGCCAGCAGCTTAGGACCGGGGACAGATACGCAGTATTTT
>TRBJ2-3|TRBV5-5|many|.
CASNRVQGETDTQYF
TGTGCCAGCAACCGTGTCCAGGGCGAGACAGATACGCAGTATTTT
>TRBJ2-1|TRBV9|many|.
CASSVGVDFNEQFF
TGTGCCAGCAGCGTAGGGGTGGATTTTAATGAGCAGTTCTTC
>TRBJ2-3|TRBV10-3|many|.
CAISESPIDTQYF
TGTGCCATCAGTGAGTCGCCTATTGATACGCAGTATTTT
>TRBJ2-3|TRBV5-1|.|.
CASSLGRQLADTQYF
TGCGCCAGCAGCTTGGGACGGCAGTTGGCAGATACGCAGTATTTT
>TRBJ1-1|TRBV6-1|many|.
CASSEEAGGEAFF
TGTGCCAGCAGTGAAGAGGCGGGGGGTGAAGCTTTCTTT
>TRBJ2-5|TRBV5-4|many|TRBD2
CASSPVTSGSQETQYF
TGTGCCAGCAGCCCAGTTACTAGCGGGAGTCAAGAGACCCAGTACTTC
>TRBJ1-5|TRBV3-1|many|TRBD1
CASSRDRGGQPQHF
TGTGCCAGCAGCCGAGACAGGGGAGGACAGCCCCAGCATTTT
>TRBJ2-7|TRBV7-2|many|.
CASSLGLLSYEQYF
TGTGCCAGCAGCTTAGGTCTACTTTCCTACGAGCAGTACTTC
>TRBJ1-1|TRBV20-1|many|.
CSSPLNTEAFF
TGCAGTTCCCCCCTGAACACTGAAGCTTTCTTT
>TRBJ2-3|TRBV28|few|.
CASSRTKDTQYF
TGTGCCAGCAGTCGGACGAAAGATACGCAGTATTTT
>TRBJ2-5|TRBV15|.|.
CATSRDHGQETQYF
TGTGCCACCAGCAGAGATCACGGCCAAGAGACCCAGTACTTC
>TRBJ1-4|TRBV13|many|TRBD1
CASSLGTDRDEKLFF
TGTGCCAGCAGCTTAGGCACGGACAGGGATGAAAAACTGTTTTTT
>TRBJ1-2|TRBV7-9|many|.
CASSPSDRNYGYTF
TGTGCCAGCAGCCCGAGCGACAGGAACTATGGCTACACCTTC
>TRBJ1-3|TRBV7-2|.|.
CASSSTQARGNTIYF
TGTGCCAGCAGCTCGACTCAGGCTCGTGGAAACACCATATATTTT
>TRBJ2-3|TRBV7-8|many|.
CASSLVAGYTDTQYF
TGTGCCAGCAGCTTAGTCGCGGGGTACACAGATACGCAGTATTTT
>TRBJ2-5|TRBV4-2|many|.
CASSTSHDVQETQYF
TGTGCCAGTTCTACTAGCCACGACGTTCAAGAGACCCAGTACTTC
>TRBJ2-7|TRBV10-3|.|.
CAIREKESYEQYF
TGTGCCATCAGGGAAAAGGAGTCCTACGAGCAGTACTTC
>TRBJ1-5|TRBV6-1|many|.
CAIGGVYSNQPQHF
TGTGCCATCGGGGGGGTATATAGCAATCAGCCCCAGCATTTT
>TRBJ2-7|TRBV28|few|.
CASSSPEQYF
TGTGCCAGCAGTTCCCCCGAGCAGTACTTC
>TRBJ1-2|TRBV19|many|.
CASSIGIWDGYTF
TGTGCCAGTAGTATAGGCATTTGGGATGGCTACACCTTC
>TRBJ2-7|TRBV28|once|.
CASSLALEQYF
TGTGCCAGCAGTTTAGCTCTCGAGCAGTACTTC
>TRBJ2-7|TRBV11-2|many|.
CASSSVPYYEQYF
TGTGCCAGCAGCTCCGTCCCCTACTACGAGCAGTACTTC
>TRBJ2-4|TRBV12-3/TRBV12-4|many|.
CASTIQGRDRAKNIQYF
TGTGCCAGCACCATACAGGGTCGTGATCGGGCCAAAAACATTCAGTACTTC
>TRBJ1-2|TRBV11-2|many|.
CASSLRPGVEYGYTF
TGTGCCAGCAGCTTACGTCCAGGGGTGGAGTATGGCTACACCTTC
>TRBJ2-5|TRBV6-2/TRBV6-3|many|TRBD2
CASSRPPLAGQETQYF
TGTGCCAGCAGCCGCCCGCCGCTAGCGGGACAAGAGACCCAGTACTTC